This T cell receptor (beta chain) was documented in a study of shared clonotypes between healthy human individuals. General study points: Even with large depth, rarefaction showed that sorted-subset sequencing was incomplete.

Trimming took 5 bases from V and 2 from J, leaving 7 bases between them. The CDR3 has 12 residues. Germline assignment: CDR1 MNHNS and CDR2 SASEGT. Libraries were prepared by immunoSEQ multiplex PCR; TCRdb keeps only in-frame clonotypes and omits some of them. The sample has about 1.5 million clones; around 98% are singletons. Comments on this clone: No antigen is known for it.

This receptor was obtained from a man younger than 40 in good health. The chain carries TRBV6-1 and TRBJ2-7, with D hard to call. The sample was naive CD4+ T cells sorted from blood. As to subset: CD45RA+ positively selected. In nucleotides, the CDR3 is TGTGCCAGCAGTCACAGCACCTACGAGCAGTACTTC. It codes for CASSHSTYEQYF.